This T cell receptor beta chain was retrieved from a study of T cell responses to AZD1222 COVID-19 vaccine. The study pooled second doses at about 4 or about 12 weeks. General observations from the study: It was only after the peak T cell response that any repertoires were sampled. Most donors were white British and more were female, and clonal diversity was possibly underestimated. Unmutated regions of variants are reportedly targeted by nearly half of spike-specific TCRs.

Between the trimmed V and J ends, which lost 4 bases and 7 bases, there was a span of 20 bases. The CDR3 is 16 residues long. Germline V gene sequence: CDR1 MNHNS, CDR2 SASEGT. As concerns this clone: Its specificity is not known.

TCRdb keeps only in-frame clones here, not all; method: immunoSEQ multiplex PCR. The table has 100,000 to 150,000 clones, 75% to 90% seen once. The input for sequencing was peripheral blood, taken 28 days after the second AZD1222 dose. The genes are TRBV6-1 and TRBJ1-5; weak D call: TRBD1 (5 bases). The TCR comes from an adult who received the AZD1222 COVID-19 vaccine. The CDR3 DNA sequence: TGTGCCAGCAGTGCCATGTTTGGAGGCTGGGACCAGCCCCAGCATTTT. Encoded protein: CASSAMFGGWDQPQHF.